The rows below give T cell receptor beta chains drawn from one sample of a study of CD8 T cells in ankylosing spondylitis. MiXCR, applied by TCRdb to the 5' RACE reads, yields one record per CDR3 protein. The sample yields around 770,000 distinct CDR3 sequences, about an eighth seen once. Sequencing used blood, either unsorted or a sorted T cell fraction (not recorded which). Every receptor here comes from a male donor with ankylosing spondylitis. CDR3s include the opening cysteine and the closing phenylalanine or tryptophan. The order of the fields is V gene, clone size, D gene, J gene, CDR3 length, CDR3 protein, CDR3 DNA. A D gene is named only where the DNA matches it firmly. Size tells how often a clone was seen (once, few, many) or the class of an expanded clone, and some rows leave it out.

TRBV6-2/TRBV6-3	few	NA	TRBJ2-5	14	CASSYPQGRETQYF	TGTGCCAGCAGTTACCCACAGGGGAGGGAGACCCAGTACTTC
TRBV20-1	NA	TRBD2	TRBJ2-1	14	CSANPSGPYNEQFF	TGCAGTGCAAACCCTAGCGGTCCCTACAATGAGCAGTTCTTC
TRBV5-4	NA	TRBD2	TRBJ2-1	16	CASSTRTSGIYNEQFF	TGTGCCAGCAGCACACGGACTAGCGGGATTTACAATGAGCAGTTCTTC
TRBV27	NA	TRBD1	TRBJ2-3	16	CASSPQTGVRTDTQYF	TGTGCCAGCAGTCCACAAACAGGGGTGAGAACAGATACGCAGTATTTT
TRBV5-1	many	NA	TRBJ1-1	14	CASSIQGLNTEAFF	TGCGCCAGCAGCATACAGGGCTTGAACACTGAAGCTTTCTTT
TRBV25-1	few	TRBD1	TRBJ1-4	14	CASSDTGGGEKLFF	TGTGCCAGCAGTGACACAGGGGGCGGTGAAAAACTGTTTTTT
TRBV20-1	NA	NA	TRBJ1-5	13	CSAGGSGNQPQHF	TGCAGTGCAGGGGGGAGCGGAAATCAGCCCCAGCATTTT
TRBV20-1	many	NA	TRBJ2-7	15	CSAINSGSLLYEQYF	TGCAGTGCTATCAACTCCGGGAGTTTGTTATACGAGCAGTACTTC
TRBV5-1	NA	NA	TRBJ2-7	16	CASSSKGHSSSYEQYF	TGCGCCAGCAGCTCCAAGGGACACTCAAGCTCCTACGAGCAGTACTTC
TRBV29-1	few	NA	TRBJ1-1	16	CSVASSASTESTEAFF	TGCAGCGTTGCTTCTTCCGCGAGTACAGAATCCACTGAAGCTTTCTTT
TRBV20-1	few	TRBD1	TRBJ2-7	14	CSAKGQGLPYEQYF	TGCAGTGCAAAAGGACAGGGGCTTCCCTACGAGCAGTACTTC
TRBV20-1	few	TRBD1	TRBJ2-3	15	CSARDPRDRLDTQYF	TGCAGTGCTAGAGACCCCCGGGACAGACTGGATACGCAGTATTTT
TRBV20-1	NA	NA	TRBJ1-2	12	CSANQGNYGYTF	TGCAGTGCTAACCAGGGTAACTATGGCTACACCTTC
TRBV4-3	NA	TRBD2	TRBJ2-3	16	CASSQTPSGRGDTQYF	TGCGCCAGCAGCCAAACCCCTAGCGGGAGAGGAGATACGCAGTATTTT
TRBV7-2	few	NA	TRBJ2-3	15	CASSLRMGVPSTQYF	TGTGCCAGCAGCTTGAGAATGGGGGTACCGAGTACGCAGTATTTT
TRBV7-2	few	TRBD2	TRBJ2-1	16	CASSPLWSGIYNEQFF	TGTGCCAGCAGCCCACTGTGGAGCGGGATTTACAATGAGCAGTTCTTC
TRBV7-3	many	NA	TRBJ1-1	15	CASSLNGGRNTEAFF	TGTGCCAGCAGCTTAAACGGAGGGCGGAACACTGAAGCTTTCTTT
TRBV10-3	many	TRBD1	TRBJ1-1	13	CAIRATGGTEAFF	TGTGCCATCAGGGCTACAGGGGGCACTGAAGCTTTCTTT
TRBV11-2	few	TRBD2	TRBJ2-3	17	CASSPWTSGREADTQYF	TGTGCCAGCAGCCCCTGGACTAGCGGGAGGGAGGCAGATACGCAGTATTTT
TRBV20-1	few	NA	TRBJ1-1	12	CSAMVYNTEAFF	TGCAGTGCTATGGTCTACAACACTGAAGCTTTCTTT
TRBV29-1	few	NA	TRBJ1-1	15	CSVELRLLRGTEAFF	TGCAGCGTTGAACTCCGCCTGCTAAGGGGGACTGAAGCTTTCTTT
TRBV12-3/TRBV12-4	few	NA	TRBJ1-1	13	CASIEGRNTEAFF	TGTGCCAGCATAGAGGGACGGAACACTGAAGCTTTCTTT
TRBV6-6	many	NA	TRBJ1-2	13	CASYDSRVDGYTF	TGTGCCAGCTATGATTCAAGGGTGGATGGCTACACCTTC
TRBV5-1	few	NA	TRBJ2-6	13	CASSFRGANVLTF	TGCGCCAGCAGCTTCAGGGGTGCCAACGTCCTGACTTTC
TRBV20-1	few	NA	TRBJ2-5	13	CSARRGVGETQYF	TGCAGTGCTCGACGGGGAGTAGGGGAGACCCAGTACTTC
TRBV7-3	NA	NA	TRBJ2-5	14	CASSLIAPGGTQYF	TGTGCCAGCAGCTTAATCGCGCCCGGTGGGACCCAGTACTTC
TRBV5-6	NA	NA	TRBJ1-3	14	CASSLDRFGNTIYF	TGTGCCAGCAGCTTGGACAGGTTTGGAAACACCATATATTTT
TRBV6-5	NA	NA	TRBJ2-3	12	CASSYDRYTRIF	TGTGCCAGCAGTTACGACAGATATACCCGGATTTTT
TRBV20-1	few	NA	TRBJ2-7	17	CSARLPPGRPTDSEQYF	TGCAGTGCTAGGCTCCCTCCGGGCAGGCCTACTGATAGCGAGCAGTACTTC
TRBV11-3	NA	TRBD1	TRBJ2-3	13	CASSGPRGDTQYF	TGTGCCAGCAGCGGTCCCAGGGGGGATACGCAGTATTTT
TRBV10-2	few	TRBD1	TRBJ2-1	14	CASRGQGSYNEQFF	TGCGCCAGCAGGGGACAGGGGTCCTACAATGAGCAGTTCTTC